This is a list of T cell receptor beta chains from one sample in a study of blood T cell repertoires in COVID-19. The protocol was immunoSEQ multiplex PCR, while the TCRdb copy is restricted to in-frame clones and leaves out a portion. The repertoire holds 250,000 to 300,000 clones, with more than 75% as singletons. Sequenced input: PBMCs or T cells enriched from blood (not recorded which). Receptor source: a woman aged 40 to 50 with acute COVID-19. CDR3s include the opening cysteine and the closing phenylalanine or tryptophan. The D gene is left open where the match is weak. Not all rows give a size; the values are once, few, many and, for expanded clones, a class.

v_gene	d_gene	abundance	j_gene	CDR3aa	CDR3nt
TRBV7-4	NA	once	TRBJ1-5	CASSSLGLVVDQPQHF	TGTGCCAGCAGCTCCCTAGGCTTAGTGGTCGATCAGCCCCAGCATTTT
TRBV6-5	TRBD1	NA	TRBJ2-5	CATHDRGRGKTQYF	TGTGCCACCCACGACAGGGGGCGAGGGAAGACCCAGTACTTC
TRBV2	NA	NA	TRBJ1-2	CASTEENYGYTF	TGTGCCAGCACCGAGGAGAACTATGGCTACACCTTC
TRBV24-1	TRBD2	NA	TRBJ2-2	CATSDLRSGSGELFF	TGTGCCACCAGTGATCTACGTAGCGGGAGCGGGGAGCTGTTTTTT
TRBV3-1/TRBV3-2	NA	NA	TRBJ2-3	CASSPRGSTDTQYF	TGTGCCAGCAGCCCCCGGGGGAGCACAGATACGCAGTATTTT
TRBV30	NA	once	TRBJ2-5	CASHSGLIIETQYF	TGTGCCTCGCATAGCGGATTAATCATCGAGACCCAGTACTTC
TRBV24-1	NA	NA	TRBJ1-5	CATSDSMRGGSNQPQHF	TGTGCCACCAGTGACTCCATGAGGGGGGGGAGCAATCAGCCCCAGCATTTT
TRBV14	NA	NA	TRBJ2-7	CASSQGLYEQYF	TGTGCCAGCAGCCAGGGACTCTACGAGCAGTACTTC
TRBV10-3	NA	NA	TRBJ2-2	CAISDFLSGELFF	TGTGCCATCAGTGATTTTCTCTCCGGGGAGCTGTTTTTT
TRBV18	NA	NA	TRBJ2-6	CASSQGQPNSGANVLTF	TGTGCCAGCTCCCAGGGACAACCGAACTCTGGGGCCAACGTCCTGACTTTC
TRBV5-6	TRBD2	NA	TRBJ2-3	CASSSGLAGYSTDTQYF	TGTGCCAGCAGCTCGGGACTAGCGGGGTATAGCACAGATACGCAGTATTTT
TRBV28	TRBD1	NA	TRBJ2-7	CASSYTGQGKREQYF	TGTGCCAGCAGTTATACGGGACAGGGGAAACGCGAGCAGTACTTC
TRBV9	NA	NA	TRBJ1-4	CASSEDSLHNEKLFF	TGTGCCAGCAGCGAGGACAGCCTACATAATGAAAAACTGTTTTTT
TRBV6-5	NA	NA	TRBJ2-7	CASSNGNTYEQYF	TGTGCCAGCAGCAACGGGAATACCTACGAGCAGTACTTC
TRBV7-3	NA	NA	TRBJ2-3	CASSPRLGGPTDTQYF	TGTGCCAGCAGCCCAAGGTTAGGGGGTCCGACAGATACGCAGTATTTT
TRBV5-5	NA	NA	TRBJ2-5	CASSLGGDLAQETQYF	TGTGCCAGCAGCTTGGGGGGAGATCTAGCCCAAGAGACCCAGTACTTC
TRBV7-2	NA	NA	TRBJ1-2	CASSSYWTDYGYTF	TGTGCCAGCAGCTCTTATTGGACAGACTATGGCTACACCTTC
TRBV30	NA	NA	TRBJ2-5	CAWSADNDETQYF	TGTGCCTGGAGTGCGGACAATGACGAGACCCAGTACTTC
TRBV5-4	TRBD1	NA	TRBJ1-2	CASSIGDRAWGYTF	TGTGCCAGCAGCATCGGCGACAGGGCTTGGGGCTACACCTTC
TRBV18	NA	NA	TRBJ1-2	CASSGRDIYGYTF	TGTGCCAGCTCGGGCAGGGACATCTATGGCTACACCTTC
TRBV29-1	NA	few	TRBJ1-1	CSARTTGGTEAFF	TGCAGCGCGAGGACGACAGGCGGCACTGAAGCTTTCTTT
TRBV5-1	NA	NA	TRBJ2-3	CASSLEGTWDTQYF	TGCGCCAGCAGCTTGGAGGGGACATGGGACACGCAGTATTTT
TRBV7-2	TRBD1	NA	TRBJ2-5	CASSGPTGITQETQYF	TGTGCCAGCAGCGGGCCGACAGGGATAACCCAAGAGACCCAGTACTTC
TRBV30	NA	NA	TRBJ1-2	CAWSPPGTPYGYTF	TGTGCCTGGAGTCCACCGGGGACACCCTATGGCTACACCTTC
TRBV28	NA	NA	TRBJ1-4	CASKDRPNEKLFF	TGTGCCAGCAAGGACAGACCGAATGAAAAACTGTTTTTT
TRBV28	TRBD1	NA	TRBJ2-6	CASQSGTVSSGANVLTF	TGTGCCAGCCAGTCGGGGACAGTTAGCTCTGGGGCCAACGTCCTGACTTTC
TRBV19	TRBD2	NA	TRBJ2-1	CASSPTSGSYNEQFF	TGTGCCAGTAGCCCGACTAGCGGCTCCTACAATGAGCAGTTCTTC
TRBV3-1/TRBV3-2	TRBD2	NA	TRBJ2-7	CASSQASSGRYEQYF	TGTGCCAGCAGCCAAGCCTCTAGCGGGAGGTACGAGCAGTACTTC
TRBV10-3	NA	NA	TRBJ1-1	CAIRGSTTNTEAFF	TGTGCCATCCGTGGGTCAACAACGAACACTGAAGCTTTCTTT
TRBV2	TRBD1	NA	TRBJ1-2	CASRWDREGYTF	TGTGCCAGCAGATGGGACAGGGAAGGCTACACCTTC
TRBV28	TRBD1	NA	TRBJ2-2	CASSFPGQARPGELFF	TGTGCCAGCAGTTTTCCGGGACAGGCGAGGCCCGGGGAGCTGTTTTTT
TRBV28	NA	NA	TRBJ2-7	CASSFPIAGSYEQYF	TGTGCCAGCAGTTTCCCCATAGCTGGGTCCTACGAGCAGTACTTC
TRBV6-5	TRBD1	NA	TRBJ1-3	CASRDRGFFGNTIYF	TGTGCCAGCCGGGACAGGGGTTTTTTTGGAAACACCATATATTTT
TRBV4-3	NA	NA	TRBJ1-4	CASSQGEGLNEKLFF	TGCGCCAGCAGCCAAGGAGAGGGCTTGAATGAAAAACTGTTTTTT
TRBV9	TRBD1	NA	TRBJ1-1	CASSVTGGTEAFF	TGTGCCAGCAGCGTGACAGGGGGTACTGAAGCTTTCTTT
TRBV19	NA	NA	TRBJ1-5	CASSIAINQPQHF	TGTGCCAGTAGTATAGCCATCAATCAGCCCCAGCATTTT
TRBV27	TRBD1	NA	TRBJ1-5	CASRTGAGGNQPQHF	TGTGCCAGCAGAACAGGGGCTGGCGGCAATCAGCCCCAGCATTTT
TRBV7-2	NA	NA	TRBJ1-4	CASSLVYGSGEKLFF	TGTGCCAGCAGCTTAGTTTACGGGTCCGGTGAAAAACTGTTTTTT
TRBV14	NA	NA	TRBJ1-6	CASSQEIRGRGFYNSPLHF	TGTGCCAGCAGCCAAGAAATCAGAGGAAGGGGCTTTTATAATTCACCCCTCCACTTT
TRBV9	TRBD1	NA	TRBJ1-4	CASSVGSGGTAATNEKLFF	TGTGCCAGCAGCGTAGGTTCCGGAGGGACAGCTGCAACTAATGAAAAACTGTTTTTT
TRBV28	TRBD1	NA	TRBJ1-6	CASRLTGRSGPLHF	TGTGCCAGCCGTTTGACAGGGCGCTCGGGACCCCTCCACTTT
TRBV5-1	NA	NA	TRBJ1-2	CASSLGDGGGYGYTF	TGCGCCAGCAGCTTGGGAGACGGGGGAGGGTATGGCTACACCTTC
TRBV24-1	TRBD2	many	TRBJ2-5	CATSDPGLAGAQTQYF	TGTGCCACCAGTGATCCGGGACTAGCGGGAGCACAGACCCAGTACTTC
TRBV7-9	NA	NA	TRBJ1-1	CASSGWGLGTEAFF	TGTGCCAGCAGTGGTTGGGGGCTAGGCACTGAAGCTTTCTTT
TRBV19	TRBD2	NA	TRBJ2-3	CASRTGTSGSDTQYF	TGTGCCAGTAGGACCGGGACTAGCGGGAGTGATACGCAGTATTTT
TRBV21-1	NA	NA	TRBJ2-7	CASSPRVRSSEQYF	TGTGCCAGCAGCCCCCGGGTTAGAAGTTCCGAGCAGTACTTC
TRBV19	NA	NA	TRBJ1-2	CASRALDSNYGYTF	TGTGCCAGTAGGGCCTTAGACAGTAACTATGGCTACACCTTC
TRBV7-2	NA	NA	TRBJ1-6	CASSSPSGGWGRDNSPLHF	TGTGCCAGCAGCTCCCCATCAGGTGGGTGGGGCCGTGATAATTCACCCCTCCACTTT
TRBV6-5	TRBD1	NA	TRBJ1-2	CASSRPGQGVAGYTF	TGTGCCAGCAGTCGCCCGGGACAGGGGGTGGCTGGCTACACCTTC
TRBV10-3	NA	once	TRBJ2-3	CAIRPAGTDTQYF	TGTGCCATCAGACCAGCGGGCACAGATACGCAGTATTTT
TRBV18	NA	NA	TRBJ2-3	CASSPHEGTDTQYF	TGTGCCAGCTCACCACATGAGGGCACAGATACGCAGTATTTT
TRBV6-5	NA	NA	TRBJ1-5	CASRSWGGQPQHF	TGTGCCAGCAGGTCGTGGGGCGGTCAGCCCCAGCATTTT